Sequencing of this T cell receptor beta chain was carried out in a study of cytomegalovirus exposure and HLA in healthy donors (dated 2017 in TCRdb). Regarding the complete study: According to an earlier analysis of 587 of the donors, 150 million to 200 million T cells yielded 117 million unique TCR beta sequences and about 300 Gb of sequence data. All discovery cohort repertoires had been generated using a single sequencing platform. A later analysis re-examined previously published TCR beta repertoires from 600 to 700 donors and added high-resolution HLA genotyping to investigate patterns of TCR occurrence. Among around 400 genotyped donors of the cohort, an average of around 220,000 unique TCR beta nucleotide sequences was sequenced per donor, of which approximately 18% were non-productive. The study was designed to test whether signatures of past pathogen exposure could be identified by cataloging public T cell receptors. Alongside the repertoire data, information on donor age, sex, ethnicity and CMV serostatus was compiled. Rather than using new phenotypic data, the later analysis identified candidate immune exposures from TCR beta sequences and from how often those sequences occurred across donors. The study used immunosequencing to profile the T cell repertoires of approximately 640 subjects and linked those repertoires to cytomegalovirus serostatus. Roughly 5 DR-DQ haplotypes were handled as single units for association and clustering, since linkage in the cohort was strong. The genetic ancestry cluster associated with self-reported Caucasian donors included about 81% of the roughly 360 genotyped donors. To predict cytomegalovirus infection status, the study brought together high-throughput TCR immunosequencing, statistical association of individual TCRs with disease status, and machine learning. HLA typing covered class I and class II loci at four-digit resolution. In an earlier analysis of 500 to 650 of the donors, high-throughput TCR beta sequencing was used to judge whether each TCR beta V gene segment behaved as functional or pseudogenic. A later genetic analysis took genome-wide SNP genotypes for about three fifths of the 666 donors and used that subset as a discovery cohort. Typing coverage varied by locus: roughly 629-640 donors for A, B, C, DRB1 and DQB1; more than 500 for DQA1; about 570 for DPA1; 450 to 480 for DPB1. About 280 gigabases of sequencing data and around 85 million unique TCR sequences made up an early release that covered over 550 HLA-typed donors. Along with the approximately 670-subject first cohort, a separate validation cohort of over a hundred different subjects was used.

The library was produced with the immunoSEQ multiplex PCR assay. For the multiplex PCR, a mixture combining 60 forward primers for TCR Vbeta segments and 13 reverse primers for TCR Jbeta segments was used. The CDR3 region of rearranged TCR beta genes was amplified from genomic DNA with a multiplex PCR assay. On the Illumina HiSeq System, the amplified TCR beta libraries were sequenced as 87-base-pair reads. Per the source publication's procedure: A later analysis tallied roughly 76 million unique TCR beta chains across the approximately 670 repertoires, and around 12 million of those chains were shared by two or more donors. To remove PCR and sequencing errors, raw reads were error-corrected and collapsed into unique sequences using a nearest-neighbor algorithm that merged closely related sequences. To assign V, D and J gene segments, CDR3 sequences were aligned to IMGT reference sequences. For a sequence to be retained, at least a six-nucleotide match to both a V gene segment and a J gene segment was required. Rearrangements were called productive when the CDR3 lacked stop codons and stayed in frame with V and J; all others were non-productive. Following IMGT convention, CDR3 was defined as the stretch from the second conserved V-encoded cysteine to the conserved J-encoded phenylalanine. Sequences without an unambiguous match to a single V gene segment were excluded from the earlier analysis of 500 to 700 of the donors. An earlier analysis of a few hundred of the donors called V segments functional above 56.7% productive rearrangements and segregating when the between-donor standard deviation exceeded 5%. A statistical classification framework was built for diagnosing cytomegalovirus status from the catalog of TCR beta chain sequences. V and J gene assignment, in a later analysis, came from comparing TCR nucleotide sequences with IMGT/GENE-DB human TR gene sequences. A later analysis assigned CDR3 sequences and most-parsimonious VDJ recombination scenarios with the TCRdist pipeline. In a later analysis, each TCR beta chain was defined by its CDR3 amino acid sequence together with its V-gene family, and reads lacking a unique V-gene family were excluded. In a later analysis, nearly 600 highly shared, low-generation-probability nucleotide sequences were removed to address suspected cross-contamination and a sequencing artifact. For each public chain, a later analysis derived a clonal expansion index from normalized ranks of inferred template counts within each repertoire. A later analysis computed generation probabilities with a VDJ recombination model fitted to out-of-frame rearrangements, and checked the results against IGoR. In a later analysis, hypergeometric tests were used to score TCR-TCR, TCR-HLA and TCR-CMV co-occurrence, with a repertoire-size bias correction applied to TCR pairs. In a later analysis, false discovery rates were estimated by permuting HLA or CMV assignments 20 times. In a later analysis, co-occurring TCRs were grouped using DBSCAN, and TCRdist sequence similarity was added for clustering within HLA-allele-positive subsets. Repertoires with fewer than 30,000 or more than 120,000 public chains, plus five repertoires with anomalous nucleotide sharing, were excluded from co-occurrence clustering. TCRdb provides this immuneACCESS table in a form limited to in-frame rearrangements. Some clones are lacking; in checked studies, under half of them reflect an unresolved V gene, and why the rest are absent is not known. V and J calls and clone size are as listed in that table; D and trimming were resolved from the DNA. The sample profile shows about 94,000 clones; roughly 80% of them were found once. The ten biggest clones cover roughly 7.1% of the sample.

What the study reported, not specific to this receptor: Three of the identified cytomegalovirus-associated TCR beta chains were confirmed in vitro to be specific for cytomegalovirus antigens. In a later analysis, the rate of TCR association differed among HLA loci, with DRB1 alleles having the most associated TCRs and HLA-C alleles having the fewest. Some IMGT-functional V segments, including TRBV6-2 and TRBV6-3, could not be distinguished by the 87-base-pair reads and were therefore excluded. When HLA alleles, especially DR and DQ, strongly co-occurred, attributing TCR associations to individual alleles was difficult. A later genetic analysis associated a missense DCLRE1C variant with V-gene and J-gene trimming of TCR beta chains, and an independent cohort replicated the association. In the study, approximately 150 TCR beta chains were listed as associated with cytomegalovirus. A cluster of highly shared sequence variants was judged likely to be a technical artifact of the sequencing pipeline. In this cohort, only TCR beta chains were sequenced, and detectable features were limited by the absence of alpha or paired-chain data. Because counts were too low, 15 or so rarely observed V segments, including chromosome 9 orphons, were excluded from the earlier analysis of some 590 of the donors. Sequencing depth was assumed to be roughly uniform across donors in the presence/absence analyses, though that assumption may not hold. A later genetic analysis reported fewer N-insertions in productive TCRs among donors in an Asian-associated ancestry cluster than the approximately 670-donor mean. According to a later analysis, parvovirus B19, influenza, CMV and Epstein-Barr virus appeared linked to several top co-occurrence clusters. Across donors, most TCR sequences were observed very rarely, whereas some public TCRs were present in many individuals. According to the authors, the approach could potentially be generalized to other disease states and immunological phenotypes. Correlated functional status among segregating V segments might be attributable to linkage disequilibrium, but an unknown experimental factor could not be ruled out. HLA typing was unavailable for some donors at each locus, so association tests used only the typed subset. At a false discovery rate of 0.05, a later analysis linked approximately 18,000 TCR beta sequences to specific HLA alleles. Immune exposure information for the cohort was limited to CMV serostatus. A further reported finding was that TCR beta sequences accurately predicted the HLA-A and HLA-B alleles for most subjects in the first cohort. In a later analysis, HLA-associated TCR beta chains showed more clonal expansion and lower generation probabilities than non-associated chains that were equally common. In an earlier analysis of 450 to 750 of the donors, most TCR beta V segments appeared in productive rearrangements about 90% or about 30% of the time, broadly matching IMGT annotations. The classifier was reported to diagnose cytomegalovirus status with high specificity and sensitivity in both the original and validation cohorts. Most CMV-associated TCR beta chains appeared to be HLA-restricted in a later analysis, and the HLA associations seemed to be driven largely by CMV exposure.

Concerning this clone: Its antigen is currently not known. No much larger clone is present one base from it, and per-base qualities are unavailable.

In total, 666 healthy bone marrow donors made up the cohort. At the time of sampling, all cohort members were nominally healthy, though unrecorded immune exposures were likely present. The donor tested CMV seropositive and was one of the 289 seropositive cohort members. Each donor provided a peripheral blood sample, and peripheral blood mononuclear cells were used for TCR beta sequencing. The Qiagen DNeasy Blood Extraction Kit was used to extract genomic DNA from the blood cell samples. The germline V gene provides CDR1 MDHEN and CDR2 SYDVKM. CDR3 length: 12 amino acids, cysteine to phenylalanine. Here the CDR3 DNA is all that survives: 36 bases in frame from base 1. For this chain, trimming is 8 bases at the V end and 10 bases at the J end, and the number of junction bases without a gene match is 7.

Sample: PBMCs. This TCR derives from a middle-aged man in good health and CMV-seropositive. The V and J genes are TRBV28 and TRBJ2-1, with 8 bases in between that match TRBD2. CDR3 region: CASSREELEQFF. The DNA is as follows: TGTGCCAGCTCGCGGGAGGAGTTGGAGCAGTTCTTC.